These 5 T cell receptor beta chains originate from one sample sequenced in a study of Ad26.COV2.S vaccination and SARS-CoV-2 variants. Measured with immunoSEQ multiplex PCR; TCRdb has only the in-frame clones, and not every one. The table shows approximately 480,000 clones, with 87% occurring only once. Treatment specified: approximately 18 received Ad26.COV2.S at low or high dose, single or two shots; about 5 received placebo; per-sample allocation not given. Sampling occurred on day 63 after the first vaccine or placebo injection. Sequences were derived from peripheral blood, sampled in a trial of Ad26.COV2.S vaccine versus placebo. The receptors here all came from a person between 18 and 65 years old who received the Ad26.COV2.S COVID-19 vaccine or a placebo.

The chain combines TRBV4-3 with TRBJ1-4, with 7 nucleotides matching TRBD1. With V trimmed by 3 bases and J by 8 bases, 6 bases remained unmatched. The germline V gene has CDR1 LGHNA and CDR2 YSLEER. The CDR3 is 14 amino acids. The CDR3 DNA sequence: TGCGCCAGCAGCCATGACAGGGCAAAGGAAAAACTGTTTTTT. This encodes CASSHDRAKEKLFF.

This clone is a singleton in its sample. The chain carries TRBV6-2 or TRBV6-3 and TRBJ1-1; no reliable D call. Trimming took off 6 bases at V and 11 bases at J, with 13 bases between the two ends. Germline-derived CDR1 and CDR2 are MNHEY and SVGEGT. The CDR3 spans 11 residues. The DNA of the CDR3 is TGTGCCAGCAGCCCCCGTGTAGGGGCTTTCTTT. As protein: CASSPRVGAFF.

V usage is TRBV3-1 (or the pseudogene TRBV3-2) and J usage is TRBJ1-2; D remains unclear. Germline CDR1 LGHDT, CDR2 YNNKEL (reference sequence). V lost 1 base and J lost 4, with 7 bases in between. This CDR3 is 13 amino acids long. The CDR3 sequence: CASSQVTAYGYTF. The DNA for the CDR3 is TGTGCCAGCAGCCAAGTCACAGCCTATGGCTACACCTTC.

The CDR3 reads CASTQLNQETQYF. Here the CDR3 DNA reads TGTGCCAGCACCCAACTGAACCAAGAGACCCAGTACTTC. The chain employs TRBV5-4 and TRBJ2-5; D uncertain. The V gene's germline CDR1 is SGHNT and CDR2 YYREEE (reference sequence). V was cut by 6 bases and J by 0 bases, with 9 bases left in between. The CDR3 consists of 13 residues.

The chain links TRBV2 to TRBJ2-7; D might be TRBD1 or TRBD2, each matching 5 bases. V dropped 6 bases and J dropped 2 bases, with 11 bases sitting between them. Germline values: CDR1 SNHLY, CDR2 FYNNEI. The CDR3 length is 13 residues. CDR3 amino acids: CASRGDGAYEQYF. The CDR3 nucleotides are TGTGCCAGCAGGGGGGACGGAGCCTACGAGCAGTACTTC.